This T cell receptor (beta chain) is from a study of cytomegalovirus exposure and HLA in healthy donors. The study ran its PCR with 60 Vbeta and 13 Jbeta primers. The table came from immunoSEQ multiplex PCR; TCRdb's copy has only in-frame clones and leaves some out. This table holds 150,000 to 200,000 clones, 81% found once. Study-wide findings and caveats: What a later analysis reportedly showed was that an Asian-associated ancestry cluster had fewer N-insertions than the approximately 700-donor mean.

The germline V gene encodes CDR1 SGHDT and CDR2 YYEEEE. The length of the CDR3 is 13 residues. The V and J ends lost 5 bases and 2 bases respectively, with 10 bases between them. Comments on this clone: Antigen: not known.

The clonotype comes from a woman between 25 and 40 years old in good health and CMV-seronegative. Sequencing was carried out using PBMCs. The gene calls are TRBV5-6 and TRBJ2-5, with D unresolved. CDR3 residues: CASRVWAQETQYF. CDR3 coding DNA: TGTGCCAGCAGGGTGTGGGCTCAAGAGACCCAGTACTTC.